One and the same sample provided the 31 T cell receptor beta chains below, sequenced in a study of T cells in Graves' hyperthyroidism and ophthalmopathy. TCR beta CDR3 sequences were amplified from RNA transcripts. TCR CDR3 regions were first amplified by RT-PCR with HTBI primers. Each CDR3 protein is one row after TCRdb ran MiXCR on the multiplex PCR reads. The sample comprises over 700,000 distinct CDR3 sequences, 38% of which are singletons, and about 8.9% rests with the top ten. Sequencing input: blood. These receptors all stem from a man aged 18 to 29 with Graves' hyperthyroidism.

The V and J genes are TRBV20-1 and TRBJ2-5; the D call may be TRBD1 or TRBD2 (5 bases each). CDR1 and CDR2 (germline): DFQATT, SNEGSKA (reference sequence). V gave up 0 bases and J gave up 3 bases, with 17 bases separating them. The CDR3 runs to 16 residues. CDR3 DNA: TGCAGTGCTAGAGATCTTTTGGGACGCCCCGAAGAGACCCAGTACTTC. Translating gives CSARDLLGRPEETQYF.

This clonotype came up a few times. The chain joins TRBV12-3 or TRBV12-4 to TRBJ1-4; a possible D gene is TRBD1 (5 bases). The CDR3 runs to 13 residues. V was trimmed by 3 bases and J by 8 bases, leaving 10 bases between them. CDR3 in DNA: TGTGCCAGCAGTTTCCAGGGTTGGGAAAAACTGTTTTTT. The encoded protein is CASSFQGWEKLFF.

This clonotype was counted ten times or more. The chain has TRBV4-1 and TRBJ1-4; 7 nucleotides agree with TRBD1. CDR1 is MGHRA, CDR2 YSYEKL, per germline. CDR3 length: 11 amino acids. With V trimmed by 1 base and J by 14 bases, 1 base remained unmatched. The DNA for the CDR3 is TGCGCCAGCAGCCAAGCGACAGGGCTGTTTTTT. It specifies CASSQATGLFF.

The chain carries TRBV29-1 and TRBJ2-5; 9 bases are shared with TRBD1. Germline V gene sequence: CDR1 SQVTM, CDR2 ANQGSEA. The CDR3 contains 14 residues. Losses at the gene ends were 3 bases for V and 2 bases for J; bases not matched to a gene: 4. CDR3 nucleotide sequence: TGCAGCGTTGAGGGACAGGGACAGCAAGAGACCCAGTACTTC. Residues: CSVEGQGQQETQYF.

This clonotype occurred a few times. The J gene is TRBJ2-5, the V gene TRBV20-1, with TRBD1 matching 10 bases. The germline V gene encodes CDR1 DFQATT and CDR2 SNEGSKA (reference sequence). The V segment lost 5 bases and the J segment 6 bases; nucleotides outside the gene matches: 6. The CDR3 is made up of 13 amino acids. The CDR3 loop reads CSAPDRGQKTQYF. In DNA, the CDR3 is TGCAGTGCTCCCGACAGGGGGCAAAAGACCCAGTACTTC.

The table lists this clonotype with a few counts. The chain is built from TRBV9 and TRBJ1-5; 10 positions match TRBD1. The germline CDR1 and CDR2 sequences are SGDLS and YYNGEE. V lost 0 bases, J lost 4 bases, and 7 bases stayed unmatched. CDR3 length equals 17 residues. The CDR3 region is CASSVELGTGVNQPQHF. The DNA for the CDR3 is TGTGCCAGCAGCGTAGAGCTAGGGACAGGGGTTAATCAGCCCCAGCATTTT. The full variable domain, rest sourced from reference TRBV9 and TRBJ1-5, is DSGVTQTPKHLITATGQRVTLRCSPRSGDLSVYWYQQSLDQGLQFLIQYYNGEERAKGNILERFSAQQFPDLHSELNLSSLELGDSALYFCASSVELGTGVNQPQHFGDGTRLSIL.

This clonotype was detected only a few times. CDR3 residues: CASSLGRLAQETQYF. CDR3 bases: TGTGCCAGCAGTTTGGGACGTCTTGCGCAAGAGACCCAGTACTTC. This chain connects TRBV6-5 to TRBJ2-5; D assignment may be TRBD1 or TRBD2 (5 bases each). Germline-derived CDR1 and CDR2 are MNHEY and SVGAGI. The CDR3 runs 15 residues. The V and J ends lost 4 bases and 2 bases respectively, with 14 bases between them.

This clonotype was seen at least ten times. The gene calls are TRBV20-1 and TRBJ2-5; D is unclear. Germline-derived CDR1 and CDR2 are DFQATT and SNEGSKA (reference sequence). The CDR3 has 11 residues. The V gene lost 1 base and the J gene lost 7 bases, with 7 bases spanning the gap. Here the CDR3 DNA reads TGCAGTGCTAGAGCCGGAGTGACCCAGTACTTC. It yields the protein CSARAGVTQYF.

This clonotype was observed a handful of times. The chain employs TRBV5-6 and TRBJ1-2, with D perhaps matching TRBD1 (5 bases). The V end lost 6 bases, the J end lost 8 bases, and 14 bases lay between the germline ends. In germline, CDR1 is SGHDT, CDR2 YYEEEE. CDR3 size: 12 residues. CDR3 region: CASTFPGGGYTF. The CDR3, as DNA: TGTGCCAGCACCTTCCCCGGGGGGGGCTACACCTTC.

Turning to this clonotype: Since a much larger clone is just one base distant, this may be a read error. CDR3 sequence (DNA): TGTGCCAGCAGTGGAACGGTCCTCGAGGAGTACTTC. Protein product: CASSGTVLEEYF. The J gene is TRBJ2-7, the V gene TRBV25-1, with no clear D. Germline V lookup: CDR1 MGHDK, CDR2 SYGVNS. CDR3 size: 12 residues.

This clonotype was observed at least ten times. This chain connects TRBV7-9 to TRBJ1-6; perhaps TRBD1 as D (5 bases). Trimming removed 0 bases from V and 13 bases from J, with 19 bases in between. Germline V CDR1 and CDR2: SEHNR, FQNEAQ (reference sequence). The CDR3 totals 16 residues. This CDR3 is CASSLANRQGRSPLHF. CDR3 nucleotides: TGTGCCAGCAGCTTAGCAAACAGGCAGGGCCGTTCTCCCCTCCACTTT.

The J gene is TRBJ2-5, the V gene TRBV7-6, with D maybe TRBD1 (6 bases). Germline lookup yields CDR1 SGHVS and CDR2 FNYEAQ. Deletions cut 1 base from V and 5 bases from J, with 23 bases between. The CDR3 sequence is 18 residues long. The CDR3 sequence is CASSLEGPAGVGFETQYF. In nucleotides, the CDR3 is TGTGCCAGCAGCTTAGAGGGCCCGGCAGGGGTCGGATTTGAGACCCAGTACTTC.

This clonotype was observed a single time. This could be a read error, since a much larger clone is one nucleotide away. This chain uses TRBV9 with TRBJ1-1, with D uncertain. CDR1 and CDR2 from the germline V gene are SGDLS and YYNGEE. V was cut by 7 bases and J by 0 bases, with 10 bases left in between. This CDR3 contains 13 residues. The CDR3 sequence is CASRRPLNTEAFF. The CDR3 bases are TGTGCCAGCCGAAGGCCCTTGAACACTGAAGCTTTCTTT.

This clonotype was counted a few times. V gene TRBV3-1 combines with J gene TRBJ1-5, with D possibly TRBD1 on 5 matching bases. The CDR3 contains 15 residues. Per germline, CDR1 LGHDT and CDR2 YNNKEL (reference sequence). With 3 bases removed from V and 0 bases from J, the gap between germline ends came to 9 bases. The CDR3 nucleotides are TGTGCCAGCAGCCAGACAGATCATAGCAATCAGCCCCAGCATTTT. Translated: CASSQTDHSNQPQHF.

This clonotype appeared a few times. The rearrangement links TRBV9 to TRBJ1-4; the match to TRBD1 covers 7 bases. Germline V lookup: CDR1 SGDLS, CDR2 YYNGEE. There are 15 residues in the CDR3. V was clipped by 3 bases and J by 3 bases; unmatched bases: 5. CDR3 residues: CASSAAGTANEKLFF. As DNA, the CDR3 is TGTGCCAGCAGCGCCGCCGGGACAGCTAATGAAAAACTGTTTTTT.

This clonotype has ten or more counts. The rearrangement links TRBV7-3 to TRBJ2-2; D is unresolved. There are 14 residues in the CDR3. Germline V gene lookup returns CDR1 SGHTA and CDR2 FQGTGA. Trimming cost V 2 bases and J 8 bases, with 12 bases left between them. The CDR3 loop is CASSLLVDPGELFF. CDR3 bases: TGTGCCAGCAGCTTACTTGTGGATCCGGGGGAGCTGTTTTTT. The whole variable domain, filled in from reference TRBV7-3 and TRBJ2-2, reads GAGVSQTPSNKVTEKGKYVELRCDPISGHTALYWYRQSLGQGPEFLIYFQGTGAADDSGLPNDRFFAVRPEGSVSTLKIQRTERGDSAVYLCASSLLVDPGELFFGEGSRLTVL.

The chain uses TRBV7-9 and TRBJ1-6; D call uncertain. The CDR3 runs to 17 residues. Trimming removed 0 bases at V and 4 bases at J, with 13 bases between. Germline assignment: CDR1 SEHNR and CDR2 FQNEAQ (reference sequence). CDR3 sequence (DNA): TGTGCCAGCAGCTTAGCGGCGGCTTGGGAGTATAATTCACCCCTCCACTTT. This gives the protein CASSLAAAWEYNSPLHF.

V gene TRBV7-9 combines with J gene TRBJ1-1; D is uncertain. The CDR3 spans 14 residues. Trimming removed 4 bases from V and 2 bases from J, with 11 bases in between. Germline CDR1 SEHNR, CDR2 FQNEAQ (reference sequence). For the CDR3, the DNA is TGTGCCAGCAGCTCAGTCGCGACAAACACTGAAGCTTTCTTT. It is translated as CASSSVATNTEAFF.

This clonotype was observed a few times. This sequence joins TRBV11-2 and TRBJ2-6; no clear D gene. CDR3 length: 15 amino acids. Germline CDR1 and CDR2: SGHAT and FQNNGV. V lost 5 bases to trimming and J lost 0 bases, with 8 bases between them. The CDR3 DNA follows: TGTGCCAGCAGCCCTGTAGGCTCTGGGGCCAACGTCCTGACTTTC. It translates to CASSPVGSGANVLTF.

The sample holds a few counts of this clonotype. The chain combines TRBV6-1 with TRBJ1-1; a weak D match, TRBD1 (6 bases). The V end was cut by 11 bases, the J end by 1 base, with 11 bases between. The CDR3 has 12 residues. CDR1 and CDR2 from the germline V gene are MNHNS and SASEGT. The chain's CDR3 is CAARDTNTEAFF. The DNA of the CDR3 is TGTGCCGCCCGGGACACGAACACTGAAGCTTTCTTT.

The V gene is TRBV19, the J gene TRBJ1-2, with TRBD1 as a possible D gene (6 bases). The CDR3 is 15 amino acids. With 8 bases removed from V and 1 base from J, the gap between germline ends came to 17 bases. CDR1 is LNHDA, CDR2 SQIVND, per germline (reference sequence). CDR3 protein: CASENPTGYNYGYTF. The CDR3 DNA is TGTGCCAGTGAAAATCCGACAGGATATAACTATGGCTACACCTTC.

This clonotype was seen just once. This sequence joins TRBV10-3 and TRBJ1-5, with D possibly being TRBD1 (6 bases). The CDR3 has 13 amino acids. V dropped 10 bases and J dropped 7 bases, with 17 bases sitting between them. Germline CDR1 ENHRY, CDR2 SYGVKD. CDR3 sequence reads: CASTSYTGQPQHF. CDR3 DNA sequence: TGTGCCAGCACCAGTTATACAGGGCAGCCCCAGCATTTT.

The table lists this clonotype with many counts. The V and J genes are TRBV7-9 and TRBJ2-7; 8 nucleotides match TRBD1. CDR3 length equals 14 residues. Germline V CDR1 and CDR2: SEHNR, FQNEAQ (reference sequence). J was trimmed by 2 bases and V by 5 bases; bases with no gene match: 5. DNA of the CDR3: TGTGCCAGCAGCCTACGGACAGGGACCTACGAGCAGTACTTC. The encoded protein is CASSLRTGTYEQYF.

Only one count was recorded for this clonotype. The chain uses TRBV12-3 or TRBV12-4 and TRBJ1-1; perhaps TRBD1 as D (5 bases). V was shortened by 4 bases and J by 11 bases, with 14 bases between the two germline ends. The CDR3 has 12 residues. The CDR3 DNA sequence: TGTGCCAGCAGTTGGGTGGAGGGGAGCGCTTTCTTT. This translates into CASSWVEGSAFF.

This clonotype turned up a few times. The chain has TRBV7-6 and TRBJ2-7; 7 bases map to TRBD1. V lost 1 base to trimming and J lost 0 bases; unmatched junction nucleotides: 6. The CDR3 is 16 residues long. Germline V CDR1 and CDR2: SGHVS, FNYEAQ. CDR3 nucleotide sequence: TGTGCCAGCAGCTTAGTGAGTACAGGGGCCTCCTACGAGCAGTACTTC. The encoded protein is CASSLVSTGASYEQYF.

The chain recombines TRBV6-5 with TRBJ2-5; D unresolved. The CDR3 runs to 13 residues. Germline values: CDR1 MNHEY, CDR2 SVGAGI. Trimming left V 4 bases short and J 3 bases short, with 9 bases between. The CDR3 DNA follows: TGTGCCAGCAGTTTAGCCCAGGAAGAGACCCAGTACTTC. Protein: CASSLAQEETQYF.

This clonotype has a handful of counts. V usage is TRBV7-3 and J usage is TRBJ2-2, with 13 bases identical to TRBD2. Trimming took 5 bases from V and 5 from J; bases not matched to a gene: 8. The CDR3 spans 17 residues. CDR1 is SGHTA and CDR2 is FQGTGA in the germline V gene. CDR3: CASSPRTSGSGTGELFF. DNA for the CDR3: TGTGCCAGCAGCCCTAGGACTAGCGGGAGTGGTACCGGGGAGCTGTTTTTT.

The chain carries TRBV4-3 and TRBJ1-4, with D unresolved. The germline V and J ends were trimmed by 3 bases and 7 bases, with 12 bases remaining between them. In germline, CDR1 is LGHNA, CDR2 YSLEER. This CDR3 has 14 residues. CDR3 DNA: TGCGCCAGCAGCCAGTCACGAAGGAGTGAAAAACTGTTTTTT. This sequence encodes CASSQSRRSEKLFF.

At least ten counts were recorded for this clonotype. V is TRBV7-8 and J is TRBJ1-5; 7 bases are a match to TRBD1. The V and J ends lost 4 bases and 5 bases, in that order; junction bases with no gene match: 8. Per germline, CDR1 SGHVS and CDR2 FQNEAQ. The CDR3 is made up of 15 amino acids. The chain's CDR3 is CASSSWAGGDQPQHF. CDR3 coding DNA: TGTGCCAGCAGCTCGTGGGCAGGGGGGGATCAGCCCCAGCATTTT.

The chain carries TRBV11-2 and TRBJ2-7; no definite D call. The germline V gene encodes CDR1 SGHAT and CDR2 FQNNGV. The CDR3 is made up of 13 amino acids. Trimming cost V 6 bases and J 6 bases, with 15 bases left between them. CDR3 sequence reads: CASSFGLWVEQYF. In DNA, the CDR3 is TGTGCCAGCAGTTTTGGTCTTTGGGTCGAGCAGTACTTC.

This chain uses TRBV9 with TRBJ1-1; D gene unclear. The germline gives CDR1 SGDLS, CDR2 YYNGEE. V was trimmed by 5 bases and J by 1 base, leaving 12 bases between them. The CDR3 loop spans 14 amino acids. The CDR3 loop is CASRIHGSNTEAFF. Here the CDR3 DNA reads TGTGCCAGCAGGATCCACGGGTCGAACACTGAAGCTTTCTTT. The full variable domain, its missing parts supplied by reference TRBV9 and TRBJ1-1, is DSGVTQTPKHLITATGQRVTLRCSPRSGDLSVYWYQQSLDQGLQFLIQYYNGEERAKGNILERFSAQQFPDLHSELNLSSLELGDSALYFCASRIHGSNTEAFFGQGTRLTVV.